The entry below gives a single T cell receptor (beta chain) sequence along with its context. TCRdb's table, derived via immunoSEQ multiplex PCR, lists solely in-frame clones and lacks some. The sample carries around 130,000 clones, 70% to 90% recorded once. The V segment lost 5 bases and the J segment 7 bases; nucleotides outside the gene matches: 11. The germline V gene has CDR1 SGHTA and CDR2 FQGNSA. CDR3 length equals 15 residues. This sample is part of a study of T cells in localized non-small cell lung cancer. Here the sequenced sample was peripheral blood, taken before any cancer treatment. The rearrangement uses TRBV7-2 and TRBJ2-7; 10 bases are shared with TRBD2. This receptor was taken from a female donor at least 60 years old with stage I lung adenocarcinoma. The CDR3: CASSPGLAEGGEQYF. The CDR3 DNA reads TGTGCCAGCAGCCCCGGACTAGCGGAAGGAGGGGAGCAGTACTTC.